This entry lists 9 T cell receptor beta chains sequenced from one sample in a study of blood T cell repertoires in COVID-19. The data were produced by immunoSEQ multiplex PCR, yet TCRdb's version contains in-frame clones alone and is incomplete. The sample carries about 160,000 clones, around 92% recorded once. The source material was peripheral blood. All receptors derive from a man aged 25 to 40 with COVID-19, enrolled during active disease.

V is TRBV5-5 and J is TRBJ1-1; 9 bases match TRBD1. CDR1 and CDR2 from the germline V gene are SGHKS and YYEKEE (reference sequence). V was pared by 3 bases and J by 7 bases, with 10 bases of the junction left unmatched. The CDR3 runs 15 residues. This chain's CDR3 is CASSSAPGQGGEAFF. CDR3 in DNA: TGTGCCAGCAGCTCCGCCCCGGGACAGGGCGGTGAAGCTTTCTTT.

This chain connects TRBV3-1 (or the pseudogene TRBV3-2) to TRBJ1-2; tentatively, D is TRBD1 (5 bases). Germline values: CDR1 LGHDT, CDR2 YNNKEL (reference sequence). Trimming took 0 bases from V and 6 from J, leaving 14 bases between them. The length of the CDR3 is 15 residues. The chain's CDR3 is CASSQEAAGTHGYTF. CDR3 coding DNA: TGTGCCAGCAGCCAAGAGGCGGCAGGGACTCATGGCTACACCTTC.

The DNA for the CDR3 is TGTGCCAGCAGTTCCCGACAGGGGGCCTACAATGAGCAGTTCTTC. Translating gives CASSSRQGAYNEQFF. This sequence joins TRBV6-5 and TRBJ2-1, with 9 bases matching TRBD1. The CDR3 has 15 residues. Germline CDR1 reads MNHEY; CDR2 reads SVGAGI. J gave up 2 bases and V 4 bases, and 3 bases lay outside the gene matches.

This rearrangement joins TRBV7-2 to TRBJ2-3; 8 nucleotides align to TRBD2. Losses at the gene ends were 5 bases for V and 4 bases for J; bases not matched to a gene: 8. Germline V CDR1 and CDR2: SGHTA, FQGNSA. CDR3 size: 15 residues. The CDR3 loop reads CASSPGTSVADTQYF. The CDR3 DNA follows: TGTGCCAGCAGCCCTGGGACTAGTGTGGCAGATACGCAGTATTTT.

The chain couples TRBV2 to TRBJ2-3; 10 bases are shared with TRBD2. Germline loops: CDR1 SNHLY, CDR2 FYNNEI. V gave up 6 bases and J gave up 3 bases; unmatched junction bases: 6. This CDR3 region has 15 residues. The CDR3 nucleotides read TGTGCCAGCAGAGCCACTAGCGGGGTTACAGATACGCAGTATTTT. Protein sequence: CASRATSGVTDTQYF. Using reference TRBV2 and TRBJ2-3 for the parts outside the CDR3, the full variable domain is EPEVTQTPSHQVTQMGQEVILRCVPISNHLYFYWYRQILGQKVEFLVSFYNNEISEKSEIFDDQFSVERPDGSNFTLKIRSTKLEDSAMYFCASRATSGVTDTQYFGPGTRLTVL.

The V and J genes are TRBV6-5 and TRBJ1-6; 10 bases map to TRBD1. Germline V gives CDR1 MNHEY, CDR2 SVGAGI. V shed 5 bases, J shed 8 bases, and the junction held 3 bases outside the gene matches. CDR3 length: 14 residues. CDR3 nucleotide sequence: TGTGCCAGCAGTCCGGGACAGGGGCATTCACCCCTCCACTTT. This gives the protein CASSPGQGHSPLHF.

V usage is TRBV4-3 and J usage is TRBJ1-2; the match to TRBD1 covers 9 bases. The germline V gene encodes CDR1 LGHNA and CDR2 YSLEER. The J segment lost 0 bases and the V segment lost 2 bases, leaving 13 bases of the junction unmatched. The CDR3 totals 19 residues. The CDR3 region is CASSQRWRIGTGTNYGYTF. The DNA of the CDR3 is TGCGCCAGCAGCCAACGGTGGAGGATAGGGACAGGGACTAACTATGGCTACACCTTC.

The chain joins TRBV18 to TRBJ2-7, with 9 positions matching TRBD2. The trim removed 3 bases at V and 3 bases at J, leaving 6 bases unmatched. This CDR3 spans 15 amino acids. Germline-derived CDR1 and CDR2 are KGHSH and LQKENI. CDR3 protein: CASSPLGLAYYEQYF. In nucleotides, the CDR3 is TGTGCCAGCTCACCCCTAGGACTAGCGTACTACGAGCAGTACTTC.

The rearrangement uses TRBV4-3 and TRBJ1-3; D not certain. Germline V gives CDR1 LGHNA, CDR2 YSLEER. The ends were cut back, 1 base at V and 0 bases at J, with 10 bases in the middle. The CDR3 spans 16 residues. CDR3 residues: CASSQGSSSSGNTIYF. For the CDR3, the DNA is TGCGCCAGCAGCCAAGGGTCGAGTAGCTCTGGAAACACCATATATTTT.